These 17 T cell receptor beta chains were all obtained from the same sample, sequenced in a study of cytomegalovirus exposure and HLA in healthy donors. Both 60 Vbeta primers and 13 Jbeta primers went into the PCR. Generated by immunoSEQ multiplex PCR, the TCRdb table keeps only in-frame clones and is missing some. Found here are more than 95,000 clones, 74% of them singletons; the top ten hold 3% to 5%. Material: PBMCs. The receptors here all came from a middle-aged man in good health and CMV-seropositive.

A note on this clone: Other DNA sequences in this specimen translate into the identical CDR3. The chain carries TRBV25-1 and TRBJ2-2; D is perhaps TRBD1 (5 bases). V was cut by 6 bases and J by 6 bases, with 8 bases left in between. Germline V gene data show CDR1 as MGHDK and CDR2 as SYGVNS. The CDR3 sequence is 12 residues long. CDR3 bases: TGTGCCAGCAGCCCCAGGGCCGGGGAGCTGTTTTTT. As protein: CASSPRAGELFF.

The gene calls are TRBV9 and TRBJ2-5; D is uncertain. CDR1 is SGDLS, CDR2 YYNGEE, per germline. The CDR3 runs to 11 residues. V dropped 3 bases and J dropped 2 bases, with 2 bases sitting between them. The CDR3 nucleotides are TGTGCCAGCAGCGCACAAGAGACCCAGTACTTC. Translated, it gives CASSAQETQYF.

CDR3 amino acids: CASSPMGQGSRIGELFF. The CDR3 bases are TGTGCCAGCAGTCCCATGGGACAGGGATCGAGGATCGGGGAGCTGTTTTTT. The V and J genes are TRBV27 and TRBJ2-2; 9 bases match TRBD1. The CDR3 covers 17 residues. Germline V gene data show CDR1 as MNHEY and CDR2 as SMNVEV (reference sequence). V lost 5 bases to trimming and J lost 7 bases; unmatched junction nucleotides: 14.

This rearrangement joins TRBV6-4 to TRBJ2-7; weak D call: TRBD2 (6 bases). CDR1 is MRHNA and CDR2 is SNTAGT in the germline V gene. V gave up 7 bases and J gave up 2 bases, with 21 bases separating them. The CDR3 has 16 residues. The chain's CDR3 is CASNITGLIKPYEQYF. Here the CDR3 DNA reads TGTGCCAGCAATATCACGGGACTCATAAAACCCTACGAGCAGTACTTC.

The chain links TRBV19 to TRBJ2-1; 12 nucleotides match TRBD2. The J segment lost 4 bases and the V segment lost 3 bases, leaving 4 bases of the junction unmatched. Germline lookup yields CDR1 LNHDA and CDR2 SQIVND (reference sequence). The CDR3 consists of 16 residues. CDR3 protein: CASSIGLAGRYNEQFF. The CDR3 nucleotides are TGTGCCAGTAGTATCGGACTAGCGGGGAGATACAATGAGCAGTTCTTC.

The V gene is TRBV5-1, the J gene TRBJ2-2; D not resolved. This CDR3 has 13 amino acids. Trimming stripped 0 bases from V and 6 bases from J, with 6 bases between. CDR1 SGHRS and CDR2 YFSETQ come from the germline V gene. CDR3 protein: CASSLGLAGELFF. The DNA of the CDR3 is TGCGCCAGCAGCTTGGGGTTAGCCGGGGAGCTGTTTTTT.

The J gene is TRBJ2-5, the V gene TRBV5-1; tentative D call: TRBD2 (6 bases). CDR3 length: 13 residues. Germline CDR1 and CDR2: SGHRS and YFSETQ. Trimming removed 4 bases at V and 5 bases at J, with 12 bases between. CDR3 amino acids: CASSLRGKETQYF. In DNA, the CDR3 is TGCGCCAGCAGCCTACGGGGGAAGGAGACCCAGTACTTC.

J is TRBJ1-1 and V is TRBV6-5; unclear D gene. V lost 0 bases and J lost 1, with 3 bases in between. Per germline, CDR1 MNHEY and CDR2 SVGAGI. This CDR3 has 13 residues. The CDR3 DNA sequence: TGTGCCAGCAGTTACTCACAGAACACTGAAGCTTTCTTT. Translation gives CASSYSQNTEAFF.

V usage is TRBV6-5 and J usage is TRBJ2-7; no definite D call. V was cut by 4 bases and J by 2 bases, with 9 bases left in between. Germline V gene lookup returns CDR1 MNHEY and CDR2 SVGAGI. This CDR3 comprises 13 residues. The CDR3 spells CASSLPRTYEQYF. CDR3 coding DNA: TGTGCCAGCAGTTTACCGCGAACCTACGAGCAGTACTTC.

V usage is TRBV19 and J usage is TRBJ1-5; 11 positions match TRBD1. This CDR3 is built from 15 residues. With V trimmed by 5 bases and J by 5 bases, 5 bases remained unmatched. Germline V gene data show CDR1 as LNHDA and CDR2 as SQIVND (reference sequence). The CDR3 DNA is TGTGCCAGTAGTGGAGAGGGACAGGGGGATCAGCCCCAGCATTTT. Its translation is CASSGEGQGDQPQHF.

This chain connects TRBV7-3 to TRBJ2-5, with D perhaps matching TRBD1 (6 bases). CDR3 length: 14 amino acids. Germline assignment: CDR1 SGHTA and CDR2 FQGTGA. Trimming left V 2 bases short and J 5 bases short, with 12 bases between. CDR3 nucleotide sequence: TGTGCCAGCAGCTTAGACAGGCGGTGGGAGACCCAGTACTTC. Translated: CASSLDRRWETQYF.

This rearrangement joins TRBV5-4 to TRBJ2-3; 9 nucleotides match TRBD2. Germline CDR1 is SGHNT and CDR2 is YYREEE (reference sequence). V lost 4 bases to trimming and J lost 2 bases; unmatched junction nucleotides: 8. The CDR3 loop spans 16 amino acids. CDR3 sequence (DNA): TGTGCCAGCAGCGGGGGGGCTAGCGGGGTCACAGATACGCAGTATTTT. It is translated as CASSGGASGVTDTQYF.

V is TRBV5-1 and J is TRBJ2-3; D possibly corresponds to TRBD2 (6 bases). Trimming cost V 3 bases and J 2 bases, with 10 bases left between them. There are 14 residues in the CDR3. Looked up from germline, CDR1 is SGHRS and CDR2 is YFSETQ. CDR3 DNA: TGCGCCAGCAGCTGGGGGGAGTACACAGATACGCAGTATTTT. The encoded protein is CASSWGEYTDTQYF.

This clone was seen only once. The V and J genes are TRBV27 and TRBJ1-1; a weak D match, TRBD1 (6 bases). V gave up 5 bases and J gave up 4 bases, with 17 bases separating them. Germline V gives CDR1 MNHEY, CDR2 SMNVEV (reference sequence). The CDR3 has 15 residues. The CDR3 bases are TGTGCCAGCAGTACAACAGGGTCCGTGGGCACTGAAGCTTTCTTT. Its protein is CASSTTGSVGTEAFF.

The sample holds a few counts of this clone. The chain uses TRBV6-5 and TRBJ1-5; no firm D call. Germline assignment: CDR1 MNHEY and CDR2 SVGAGI. Trimming removed 4 bases from V and 2 bases from J, with 12 bases in between. This CDR3 contains 15 residues. The CDR3: CASSSTETGNQPQHF. In nucleotides, the CDR3 is TGTGCCAGCAGTTCCACAGAGACGGGCAATCAGCCCCAGCATTTT.

The chain uses TRBV7-2 and TRBJ1-3, with D perhaps TRBD1 (5 bases). In germline, CDR1 is SGHTA, CDR2 FQGNSA. The CDR3 covers 13 residues. The germline V and J ends were trimmed by 5 bases and 4 bases, with 9 bases remaining between them. CDR3: CASSPRQGNTIYF. CDR3 nucleotide sequence: TGTGCCAGCAGCCCCCGACAGGGAAACACCATATATTTT.

The V gene is TRBV5-1, the J gene TRBJ1-1; D might be TRBD1 (6 bases). Germline values: CDR1 SGHRS, CDR2 YFSETQ. This CDR3 is built from 16 residues. Trimming removed 0 bases at V and 5 bases at J, with 17 bases between. In DNA form, the CDR3 reads TGCGCCAGCAGCTTGGCGGGAGGGAGGGGGAGGACTGAAGCTTTCTTT. Amino acids: CASSLAGGRGRTEAFF.